Presented here are 32 T cell receptor beta chains from one specimen sequenced in a study of blood T cell repertoires in COVID-19. TCRdb's table, derived via immunoSEQ multiplex PCR, lists solely in-frame clones and lacks some. The sample lists roughly 70,000 clones, about 88% seen once, with more than 2.5% in the top ten. Sequencing used peripheral blood. The receptors originated from a man between 65 and 85 years old with active or convalescent COVID-19.

The chain carries TRBV11-2 and TRBJ2-1, with a weak D call TRBD1 (5 bases). V lost 4 bases to trimming and J lost 3 bases, with 10 bases between them. Looked up from germline, CDR1 is SGHAT and CDR2 is FQNNGV. This CDR3 contains 14 residues. CDR3 loop: CASSSARDYNEQFF. The CDR3 bases are TGTGCCAGCAGCTCCGCCAGGGACTACAATGAGCAGTTCTTC.

This chain links TRBV10-3 with TRBJ1-5, with TRBD1 identical over 7 bases. Germline V gene data show CDR1 as ENHRY and CDR2 as SYGVKD. The J segment lost 9 bases and the V segment lost 0 bases, leaving 5 bases of the junction unmatched. CDR3 length equals 14 residues. The CDR3, as DNA: TGTGCCATCAGTGAGTCGAGGGACAGCTTGCCCCAGCATTTT. This codes for CAISESRDSLPQHF.

The chain employs TRBV14 and TRBJ2-3; a weak D match, TRBD2 (6 bases). Germline CDR1 SGHDN, CDR2 FVKESK. The CDR3 is made up of 14 amino acids. V gave up 0 bases and J gave up 4 bases, with 8 bases separating them. CDR3 region: CASSQDWGADTQYF. As DNA, the CDR3 is TGTGCCAGCAGCCAAGATTGGGGGGCAGATACGCAGTATTTT.

V and J are TRBV5-5 and TRBJ2-1; D may be TRBD2 (5 bases). CDR1 is SGHKS, CDR2 YYEKEE, per germline (reference sequence). This CDR3 is built from 12 residues. Trimming cost V 4 bases and J 14 bases, with 16 bases left between them. CDR3 coding DNA: TGTGCCAGCAGCACTGACTTGGCCGGGGAGTTCTTC. Encoded protein: CASSTDLAGEFF.

The V and J genes are TRBV2 and TRBJ2-3; D is possibly TRBD2 (5 bases). The germline V gene has CDR1 SNHLY and CDR2 FYNNEI. The CDR3 loop spans 15 amino acids. Between the trimmed V and J ends, which lost 3 bases and 2 bases, there was a span of 12 bases. CDR3 sequence (DNA): TGTGCCAGCAGTGAGGGGTCTAGCACCACAGATACGCAGTATTTT. This sequence encodes CASSEGSSTTDTQYF.

This clone was seen just once. The J gene is TRBJ2-1, the V gene TRBV3-1 (or the pseudogene TRBV3-2), with 7 bases matching TRBD2. Per germline, CDR1 LGHDT and CDR2 YNNKEL (reference sequence). The junction had 9 bases not matched to a gene; V was cut back by 4 bases and J by 3 bases. This CDR3 has 16 amino acids. CDR3 region: CASSPGQAGLYNEQFF. CDR3 in DNA: TGTGCCAGCAGCCCCGGGCAAGCGGGACTCTACAATGAGCAGTTCTTC.

V is TRBV6-2 or TRBV6-3 and J is TRBJ1-5; 7 bases match TRBD1. CDR1 and CDR2 (germline): MNHEY, SVGEGT. V trimming: 5 bases; J trimming: 5 bases; junction bases outside the gene matches: 0. This CDR3 spans 12 amino acids. The CDR3 coding sequence is TGTGCCAGCAGTCAGGGGGATCAGCCCCAGCATTTT. This encodes CASSQGDQPQHF.

V gene TRBV7-9 combines with J gene TRBJ2-7, with 8 bases identical to TRBD1. The trim removed 5 bases at V and 0 bases at J, leaving 6 bases unmatched. The V gene's germline CDR1 is SEHNR and CDR2 FQNEAQ (reference sequence). CDR3 length: 15 residues. Here the CDR3 DNA reads TGTGCCAGCAGCGGTAGGCAGGGGGCCTCCTACGAGCAGTACTTC. It yields the protein CASSGRQGASYEQYF.

J is TRBJ1-1 and V is TRBV19, with 10 bases lining up with TRBD1. The CDR3 loop spans 15 amino acids. CDR1 is LNHDA, CDR2 SQIVND, per germline (reference sequence). V lost 4 bases, J lost 0 bases, and 2 bases stayed unmatched. Written as DNA, the CDR3 is TGTGCCAGTAGTACAGGACAGGGGGTGAACACTGAAGCTTTCTTT. It is translated as CASSTGQGVNTEAFF.

This clone showed up just once. The rearrangement uses TRBV7-2 and TRBJ1-1; D ambiguous. Looked up from germline, CDR1 is SGHTA and CDR2 is FQGNSA. This CDR3 contains 13 residues. V was pared by 4 bases and J by 5 bases, with 11 bases between. CDR3 in amino acids: CASSSRVYTEAFF. The CDR3 DNA follows: TGTGCCAGCAGCTCCCGGGTGTATACTGAAGCTTTCTTT.

The chain uses TRBV7-8 and TRBJ2-2; 12 nucleotides align to TRBD2. From germline, CDR1 is SGHVS and CDR2 FQNEAQ. The CDR3 runs 18 residues. Trimming at V came to 7 bases and at J to 0 bases, leaving 9 bases not matched to a gene. The CDR3 here is CASTIKGLAGPNTGELFF. In DNA, the CDR3 is TGTGCCAGCACCATAAAAGGACTAGCGGGGCCGAACACCGGGGAGCTGTTTTTT.

The DNA for the CDR3 is TGCGCCAGCAGCTTGGTAGGGGCAACTAATGAAAAACTGTTTTTT. It specifies CASSLVGATNEKLFF. V usage is TRBV5-1 and J usage is TRBJ1-4; maybe TRBD1 (5 bases). Trimming cost V 0 bases and J 0 bases, with 6 bases left between them. Germline lookup yields CDR1 SGHRS and CDR2 YFSETQ. The CDR3 runs 15 residues.

About this clone: One junction end disagrees with the germline gene, perhaps due to a read error. The chain is built from TRBV2 and TRBJ2-1, with TRBD2 identical over 7 bases. The CDR3 is 15 amino acids. The germline CDR1 and CDR2 sequences are SNHLY and FYNNEI. The CDR3: CASSPGTTAMDAVVF. CDR3 sequence (DNA): TGTGCCAGCAGCCCCGGGACTACGGCCATGGACGCCGTGGTCTTC.

This clone is a singleton in its sample. This chain joins TRBV28 and TRBJ2-5, with no clear D. The germline gives CDR1 MDHEN, CDR2 SYDVKM. This CDR3 has 15 amino acids. Trimming took off 3 bases at V and 1 base at J, with 12 bases between the two ends. The CDR3 DNA is TGTGCCAGCAGTTTCCCTTGGGCGAGCCAAGAGACCCAGTACTTC. Its protein is CASSFPWASQETQYF.

J is TRBJ1-1 and V is TRBV18; possibly TRBD1 for D (6 bases). The CDR3 loop spans 15 amino acids. CDR1 and CDR2 from the germline V gene are KGHSH and LQKENI. Trimming took 3 bases from V and 0 from J, leaving 11 bases between them. Here the CDR3 reads CASSPGAPMNTEAFF. The DNA of the CDR3 is TGTGCCAGCTCACCGGGGGCACCTATGAACACTGAAGCTTTCTTT.

The chain has TRBV5-1 and TRBJ2-7; 14 nucleotides align to TRBD2. The CDR3 contains 17 residues. V lost 1 base, J lost 5 bases, and 8 bases stayed unmatched. The germline V gene has CDR1 SGHRS and CDR2 YFSETQ. The CDR3, as DNA: TGCGCCAGCAGCTTGAGGGGACTAGCGGGAGCAATTCACGAGCAGTACTTC. This translates into CASSLRGLAGAIHEQYF.

The chain joins TRBV4-2 to TRBJ1-1; TRBD1 is a possible D gene (5 bases). The CDR3 is 17 amino acids. CDR1 and CDR2 from the germline V gene are LGHNA and YNFKEQ. Trimming cost V 1 base and J 1 base, with 16 bases left between them. As DNA, the CDR3 is TGTGCCAGCAGCCAAGGGGAGGGGCATGGGAAGAACACTGAAGCTTTCTTT. Amino acid sequence: CASSQGEGHGKNTEAFF.

The J gene is TRBJ1-1, the V gene TRBV19; TRBD1 matches 9 bases. Germline V CDR1 and CDR2: LNHDA, SQIVND (reference sequence). This CDR3 spans 15 amino acids. V shed 5 bases and J 6 bases; nucleotides not matched to a gene: 10. The CDR3 region is CASSPGQGRNAEAFF. The DNA of the CDR3 is TGTGCCAGTAGTCCGGGACAGGGTCGTAACGCTGAAGCTTTCTTT.

This chain uses TRBV19 with TRBJ1-2; D gene unclear. Trimming removed 3 bases from V and 4 bases from J, with 18 bases in between. The CDR3 has 16 residues. The V gene's germline CDR1 is LNHDA and CDR2 SQIVND (reference sequence). The CDR3 coding sequence is TGTGCCAGTAGTATGAAGTCAACAGCTCTACTCTATGGCTACACCTTC. This encodes CASSMKSTALLYGYTF.

The chain combines TRBV11-2 with TRBJ2-2; D gene unclear. CDR3 length: 13 residues. Trimming cost V 5 bases and J 6 bases, with 10 bases left between them. Germline V gene sequence: CDR1 SGHAT, CDR2 FQNNGV. CDR3 residues: CASSKGRSGELFF. DNA of the CDR3: TGTGCCAGCAGCAAAGGCAGGTCCGGGGAGCTGTTTTTT. Full variable domain (outside the CDR3, taken from reference TRBV11-2 and TRBJ2-2): EAGVAQSPRYKIIEKRQSVAFWCNPISGHATLYWYQQILGQGPKLLIQFQNNGVVDDSQLPKDRFSAERLKGVDSTLKIQPAKLEDSAVYLCASSKGRSGELFFGEGSRLTVL.

The chain employs TRBV5-4 and TRBJ1-6, with D possibly TRBD1 on 5 matching bases. Germline CDR1 and CDR2: SGHNT and YYREEE (reference sequence). This CDR3 has 15 amino acids. Trimming removed 4 bases at V and 8 bases at J, with 16 bases between. This chain's CDR3 is CASSLDSRTDSPLHF. CDR3 DNA sequence: TGTGCCAGCAGCCTTGACAGTCGTACGGATTCACCCCTCCACTTT.

The chain recombines TRBV24-1 with TRBJ2-1; 11 nucleotides line up with TRBD2. There are 20 residues in the CDR3. Per germline, CDR1 KGHDR and CDR2 SFDVKD. Unmatched junction bases numbered 17, after V lost 3 bases and J lost 5 bases. This CDR3 is CATSDPPPSTSGGLHNEQFF. DNA of the CDR3: TGTGCCACCAGTGATCCCCCTCCCTCTACTAGCGGGGGACTTCACAATGAGCAGTTCTTC.

V usage is TRBV3-1 (or the pseudogene TRBV3-2) and J usage is TRBJ2-1; 12 nucleotides line up with TRBD2. The CDR3 has 15 amino acids. In germline, CDR1 is LGHDT, CDR2 YNNKEL (reference sequence). V lost 5 bases to trimming and J lost 10 bases; unmatched junction nucleotides: 9. The CDR3 nucleotides are TGTGCCAGCAGCAGGGGACTAGCGGGTTCGGGGGAGCAGTTCTTC. Its protein is CASSRGLAGSGEQFF.

The chain carries TRBV9 and TRBJ1-2; D gene ambiguous. The V end was cut by 2 bases, the J end by 7 bases, with 9 bases between. This CDR3 has 12 amino acids. The V gene's germline CDR1 is SGDLS and CDR2 YYNGEE. As DNA, the CDR3 is TGTGCCAGCAGCGTCCACCTCGGTGGCTACACCTTC. Translation: CASSVHLGGYTF. Using reference TRBV9 and TRBJ1-2 for the parts outside the CDR3, the full variable domain is DSGVTQTPKHLITATGQRVTLRCSPRSGDLSVYWYQQSLDQGLQFLIQYYNGEERAKGNILERFSAQQFPDLHSELNLSSLELGDSALYFCASSVHLGGYTFGSGTRLTVV.

The chain links TRBV7-2 to TRBJ1-5, with D unresolved. Per germline, CDR1 SGHTA and CDR2 FQGNSA. V was pared by 0 bases and J by 2 bases, with 8 bases between. The CDR3 has 15 residues. CDR3: CASSLAVAGNQPQHF. DNA for the CDR3: TGTGCCAGCAGCTTAGCTGTGGCGGGCAATCAGCCCCAGCATTTT. Looking up the rest from reference TRBV7-2 and TRBJ1-5 gives the full variable domain: GAGVSQSPSNKVTEKGKDVELRCDPISGHTALYWYRQSLGQGLEFLIYFQGNSAPDKSGLPSDRFSAERTGGSVSTLTIQRTQQEDSAVYLCASSLAVAGNQPQHFGDGTRLSIL.

V and J are TRBV7-2 and TRBJ2-1, with 7 nucleotides matching TRBD2. CDR3 size: 15 residues. CDR1 and CDR2 from the germline V gene are SGHTA and FQGNSA. Germline trimming cut 1 base from V and 9 bases from J; bases unmatched to any gene: 9. The CDR3 nucleotides read TGTGCCAGCAGCTTAGGCCCGACTAGCAACAGTGAGCAGTTCTTC. Its translation is CASSLGPTSNSEQFF.

The rearrangement joins TRBV6-6 to TRBJ2-7, with a weak D call TRBD1 (5 bases). Between the trimmed V and J ends, which lost 5 bases and 2 bases, there was a span of 10 bases. CDR1 is MNHNY and CDR2 is SVGAGI in the germline V gene (reference sequence). The CDR3 is 13 amino acids. CDR3 in DNA: TGTGCCAGCAGTCCCACAGGAACCTACGAGCAGTACTTC. Residues: CASSPTGTYEQYF.

This clone was observed once. V gene TRBV28 combines with J gene TRBJ2-3, with 14 bases aligning to TRBD2. Germline V gene sequence: CDR1 MDHEN, CDR2 SYDVKM. CDR3 size: 15 residues. V shed 6 bases and J 4 bases; nucleotides not matched to a gene: 3. The CDR3, as DNA: TGTGCCAGCAGCCAGACTAGCGGGGGGGCAGATACGCAGTATTTT. The encoded protein is CASSQTSGGADTQYF.

This sequence joins TRBV2 and TRBJ1-5; D unclear. The V gene's germline CDR1 is SNHLY and CDR2 FYNNEI. V lost 6 bases and J lost 1, with 13 bases in between. This CDR3 contains 15 residues. The CDR3 sequence: CASREGTLSNQPQHF. The CDR3, as DNA: TGTGCCAGCAGGGAGGGCACCTTGAGCAATCAGCCCCAGCATTTT.

The chain couples TRBV6-1 to TRBJ2-7, with D maybe TRBD2 (5 bases). Trimming took 7 bases from V and 3 from J, leaving 16 bases between them. CDR1 and CDR2 (germline): MNHNS, SASEGT. This CDR3 has 14 amino acids. CDR3 residues: CASTKRMEGYEQYF. CDR3 DNA: TGTGCCAGCACCAAGCGGATGGAAGGCTACGAGCAGTACTTC.

The chain uses TRBV11-2 and TRBJ1-4; tentatively, D is TRBD1 (6 bases). Germline CDR1 and CDR2: SGHAT and FQNNGV. V was clipped by 5 bases and J by 4 bases, with 8 bases between them. The CDR3 consists of 13 residues. In nucleotides, the CDR3 is TGTGCCAGCAGCGGGGGCCTTAATGAAAAACTGTTTTTT. It encodes CASSGGLNEKLFF.

The gene calls are TRBV19 and TRBJ2-3; 8 bases fit TRBD2. Germline V gene sequence: CDR1 LNHDA, CDR2 SQIVND (reference sequence). The CDR3 is 16 residues long. V dropped 4 bases and J dropped 2; count of bases not matched to a gene: 8. CDR3 loop: CASSSGGGPTTDTQYF. In DNA, the CDR3 is TGTGCCAGTAGTAGCGGCGGGGGGCCCACCACAGATACGCAGTATTTT.